Listed below are T cell receptor beta chains from one sample, sequenced in a study of cytomegalovirus exposure and HLA in healthy donors. The data were produced by immunoSEQ multiplex PCR, yet TCRdb's version contains in-frame clones alone and is incomplete. The table shows roughly 120,000 clones, with approximately 15% occurring only once. The sample was PBMCs. All receptors derive from a woman between 18 and 29 years old in good health and CMV-seronegative. Both conserved end residues are trimmed from each CDR3. Each record gives: V gene, J gene, CDR3 protein.

V gene: TRBV28
J gene: TRBJ1-1
CDR3 protein: ASIGGANTEAF

V gene: TRBV4-3
J gene: TRBJ2-6
CDR3 protein: ASSQDAGAGANVLT

V gene: TRBV29-1
J gene: TRBJ1-4
CDR3 protein: SVGKLEKLF

V gene: TRBV7-2
J gene: TRBJ1-5
CDR3 protein: ASSLGANQPQH

V gene: TRBV5-1
J gene: TRBJ1-5
CDR3 protein: ASSLEPGNQPQH

V gene: TRBV6-6
J gene: TRBJ1-1
CDR3 protein: ASTIGLRVNTEAF

V gene: TRBV30
J gene: TRBJ2-2
CDR3 protein: AWGDRESGELF

V gene: TRBV2
J gene: TRBJ2-7
CDR3 protein: ASNPRQVSYEQY

V gene: TRBV7-2
J gene: TRBJ1-5
CDR3 protein: ASSPTPRWDQPQH

V gene: TRBV28
J gene: TRBJ1-1
CDR3 protein: ASSLRGLGAF

V gene: TRBV7-2
J gene: TRBJ2-7
CDR3 protein: ASSSGTSSGEQY

V gene: TRBV7-9
J gene: TRBJ1-1
CDR3 protein: ASSLEVEAF

V gene: TRBV2
J gene: TRBJ1-4
CDR3 protein: ASGGFSNEKLF

V gene: TRBV6-6
J gene: TRBJ2-3
CDR3 protein: ASSRGLAGTDTQY

V gene: TRBV25-1
J gene: TRBJ1-3
CDR3 protein: ASRSLTGGADTIY

V gene: TRBV7-2
J gene: TRBJ1-5
CDR3 protein: ASSQLSFQPQH

V gene: TRBV11-1
J gene: TRBJ2-3
CDR3 protein: ASSTGSSSGYTDTQY

V gene: TRBV5-1
J gene: TRBJ2-1
CDR3 protein: ASSPEGLVTYNEQF

V gene: TRBV6-1
J gene: TRBJ2-7
CDR3 protein: ATEIDRGGEQY

V gene: TRBV7-9
J gene: TRBJ2-1
CDR3 protein: ASSLGRVAGGPRNEQF

V gene: TRBV5-8
J gene: TRBJ2-3
CDR3 protein: ASSWWTGLTDTQY

V gene: TRBV11-2
J gene: TRBJ2-7
CDR3 protein: ASSPRTSGYEQY

V gene: TRBV28
J gene: TRBJ1-4
CDR3 protein: ASSFQAAGTGNEKLF

V gene: TRBV29-1
J gene: TRBJ1-2
CDR3 protein: SAGTGDNYGYT